The 8 T cell receptor beta chains below were found in one sample sequenced in a study of STAT3 mutations in large granular lymphocyte leukemia. Study-wide results and caveats: In T-cell large granular lymphocyte leukemia, about half of patients showed multiple immunodominant subclonotypes.

Sequencing was performed with immunoSEQ multiplex PCR; in TCRdb, only in-frame clones are kept and a portion is missing. The data show 10,000 to 15,000 clones, approximately 84% seen once. These TCRs are of unknown antigen specificity. Sequences were obtained from peripheral blood mononuclear cells. The receptor source for this set is a man in his 60s with T-cell large granular lymphocyte leukemia. Some clones in this sample may be carry-over from other donors' samples.

This CDR3 reads CAISDSAVGGDTQYF. The CDR3 coding sequence is TGTGCCATCAGTGATTCTGCCGTTGGGGGGGATACGCAGTATTTT. This chain links TRBV10-3 with TRBJ2-3, with D possibly being TRBD2 (6 bases). The germline CDR1 and CDR2 sequences are ENHRY and SYGVKD. The V gene lost 3 bases and the J gene lost 6 bases, with 16 bases spanning the gap. This CDR3 has 15 amino acids.

V usage is TRBV6-5 and J usage is TRBJ2-3; D assignment may be TRBD1 or TRBD2 (5 bases each). The CDR3 has 11 amino acids. Germline assignment: CDR1 MNHEY and CDR2 SVGAGI. V lost 8 bases, J lost 5 bases, and 8 bases lay in between. CDR3 in amino acids: CASLRGDTQYF. CDR3 coding DNA: TGTGCCAGCTTGAGGGGAGATACGCAGTATTTT.

The chain combines TRBV6-5 with TRBJ2-3; tentatively, D is TRBD2 (7 bases). The CDR3 contains 15 residues. The V end was cut by 1 base, the J end by 2 bases, with 10 bases between. The germline gives CDR1 MNHEY, CDR2 SVGAGI. The CDR3: CASSYWGGPTDTQYF. Written as DNA, the CDR3 is TGTGCCAGCAGTTACTGGGGGGGCCCCACAGATACGCAGTATTTT.

The CDR3 nucleotides are TGCGCCAGCAGTGAAGGCGGGAGAGGGGATGAGCAGTTCTTC. Its translation is CASSEGGRGDEQFF. The rearrangement joins TRBV10-1 to TRBJ2-1; 7 nucleotides match TRBD2. Germline CDR1 and CDR2: WNHNN and SYGVQD (reference sequence). The CDR3 is made up of 14 amino acids. V gave up 3 bases and J gave up 8 bases; unmatched junction bases: 7.

CDR3 bases: TGTGCCAGCAGTCCCCCCCTCGAAAACATTCAGTACTTC. Translated: CASSPPLENIQYF. This sequence joins TRBV28 and TRBJ2-4; no clear D gene. V dropped 5 bases and J dropped 5 bases, with 10 bases sitting between them. This CDR3 has 13 residues. Germline loops: CDR1 MDHEN, CDR2 SYDVKM.

The rearrangement joins TRBV2 to TRBJ2-7; 10 bases map to TRBD1. There are 14 residues in the CDR3. Germline CDR1 reads SNHLY; CDR2 reads FYNNEI. Losses at the gene ends were 10 bases for V and 2 bases for J; bases not matched to a gene: 8. The CDR3 coding sequence is TGTGCCAACTCCGACAGGGGGCTCACCTACGAGCAGTACTTC. Protein sequence: CANSDRGLTYEQYF.

V usage is TRBV30 and J usage is TRBJ2-7; 12 bases map to TRBD1. This CDR3 is built from 14 residues. Germline V CDR1 and CDR2: GTSNPN, SVGIG (reference sequence). Losses at the gene ends were 0 bases for V and 5 bases for J; bases not matched to a gene: 2. Written as DNA, the CDR3 is TGTGCCTGGAGTGTCGGGACAGGGGGCGACGAGCAGTACTTC. Protein sequence: CAWSVGTGGDEQYF.

This chain connects TRBV7-6 to TRBJ2-7, with a tentative D call TRBD1 (6 bases). This CDR3 has 15 residues. V was shortened by 2 bases and J by 0 bases, with 11 bases between the two germline ends. Per the germline V gene, CDR1 is SGHVS and CDR2 is FNYEAQ. This chain's CDR3 is CASSLQGGVSYEQYF. DNA for the CDR3: TGTGCCAGCAGCTTACAAGGGGGTGTCTCCTACGAGCAGTACTTC.